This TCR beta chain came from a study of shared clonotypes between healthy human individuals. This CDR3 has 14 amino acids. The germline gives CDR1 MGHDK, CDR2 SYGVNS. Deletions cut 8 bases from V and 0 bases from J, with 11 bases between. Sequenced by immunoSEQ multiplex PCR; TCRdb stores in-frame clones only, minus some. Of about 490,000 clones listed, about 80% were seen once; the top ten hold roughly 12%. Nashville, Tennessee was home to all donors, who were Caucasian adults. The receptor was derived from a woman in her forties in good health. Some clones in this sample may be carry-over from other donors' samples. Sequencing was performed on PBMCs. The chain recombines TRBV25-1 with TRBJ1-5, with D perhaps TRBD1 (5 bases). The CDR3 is CASGGDDSNQPQHF. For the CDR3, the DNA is TGTGCCAGCGGCGGGGACGATAGCAATCAGCCCCAGCATTTT.